One sample yielded the 5 T cell receptor beta chains listed below, sequenced in a study of blood T cell repertoires in COVID-19 (dated by TCRdb to between 2020 and 2021). The method was the immunoSEQ multiplex PCR assay. The table was pulled from immuneACCESS by TCRdb, which kept in-frame rearrangements only. Such tables lose some clones; where checked, under half of the loss comes from unresolved V genes, and the rest has no known cause. In all, the sample holds 150,000 to 200,000 clones, and approximately 95% of those were seen once. The ten largest make up about 2% of the sample. Sequences were obtained from peripheral blood. These receptors came from an older woman with COVID-19, enrolled during active disease.

The chain employs TRBV6-5 and TRBJ1-3, with 7 nucleotides matching TRBD1. The CDR3 sequence is 14 residues long. Germline CDR1 and CDR2: MNHEY and SVGAGI. Trimming at V came to 6 bases and at J to 3 bases, leaving 5 bases not matched to a gene. The DNA of the CDR3 is TGTGCCAGCAGACGAACAGGGGTTGGAAACACCATATATTTT. Translated: CASRRTGVGNTIYF.

The chain uses TRBV27 and TRBJ1-1, with 7 bases aligning to TRBD1. The CDR3 covers 15 residues. Germline V gene lookup returns CDR1 MNHEY and CDR2 SMNVEV (reference sequence). V was clipped by 1 base and J by 8 bases; unmatched bases: 10. The CDR3 bases are TGTGCCAGCAGTTTATTTGGACAGGTCGCTGGGGAAGCTTTCTTT. It codes for CASSLFGQVAGEAFF.

V gene TRBV27 combines with J gene TRBJ2-3; perhaps TRBD2 as D (6 bases). The CDR3 covers 13 residues. Per germline, CDR1 MNHEY and CDR2 SMNVEV (reference sequence). Trimming cost V 8 bases and J 1 base, with 10 bases left between them. The CDR3 region is CASGDWGTDTQYF. The CDR3 region has the DNA TGTGCCAGCGGGGACTGGGGCACAGATACGCAGTATTTT.

V gene TRBV9 combines with J gene TRBJ2-3; D gene uncertain. Per germline, CDR1 SGDLS and CDR2 YYNGEE. The V end lost 4 bases, the J end lost 0 bases, and 15 bases lay between the germline ends. The CDR3 loop spans 16 amino acids. CDR3 nucleotide sequence: TGTGCCAGCAGCAACAGACCCAACCCCAGCACAGATACGCAGTATTTT. Protein sequence: CASSNRPNPSTDTQYF.

The CDR3 bases are TGCGCCAGCAGCCTCGAGGTCAGTTTGCGCTCCTACGAGCAGTACTTC. Its translation is CASSLEVSLRSYEQYF. The genes are TRBV5-1 and TRBJ2-7; D remains unclear. The CDR3 spans 16 residues. The ends were cut back, 4 bases at V and 0 bases at J, with 17 bases in the middle. Germline V gives CDR1 SGHRS, CDR2 YFSETQ. Complete variable domain (other parts from reference TRBV5-1 and TRBJ2-7): KAGVTQTPRYLIKTRGQQVTLSCSPISGHRSVSWYQQTPGQGLQFLFEYFSETQRNKGNFPGRFSGRQFSNSRSEMNVSTLELGDSALYLCASSLEVSLRSYEQYFGPGTRLTVT.